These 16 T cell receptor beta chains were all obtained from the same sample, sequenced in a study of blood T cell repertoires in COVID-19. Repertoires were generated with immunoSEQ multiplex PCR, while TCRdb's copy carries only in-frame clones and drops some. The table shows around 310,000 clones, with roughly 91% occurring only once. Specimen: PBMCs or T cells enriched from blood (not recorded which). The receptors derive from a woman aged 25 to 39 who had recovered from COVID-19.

The DNA of the CDR3 is TGTGCCAGCAGTTTATCCGGGAATCAGCCCCAGCATTTT. It is translated as CASSLSGNQPQHF. This chain joins TRBV28 and TRBJ1-5; D ambiguous. Trimming removed 1 base from V and 4 bases from J, with 5 bases in between. CDR1 and CDR2 (germline): MDHEN, SYDVKM. This CDR3 contains 13 residues.

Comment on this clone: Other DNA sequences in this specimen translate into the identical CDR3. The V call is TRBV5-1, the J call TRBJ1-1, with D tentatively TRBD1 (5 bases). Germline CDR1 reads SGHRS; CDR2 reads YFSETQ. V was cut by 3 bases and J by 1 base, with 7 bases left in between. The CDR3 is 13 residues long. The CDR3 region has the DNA TGCGCCAGCAGCTCCGGACAGAACACTGAAGCTTTCTTT. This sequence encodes CASSSGQNTEAFF. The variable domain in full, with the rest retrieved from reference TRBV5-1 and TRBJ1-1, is KAGVTQTPRYLIKTRGQQVTLSCSPISGHRSVSWYQQTPGQGLQFLFEYFSETQRNKGNFPGRFSGRQFSNSRSEMNVSTLELGDSALYLCASSSGQNTEAFFGQGTRLTVV.

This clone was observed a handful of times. CDR3 amino acids: CASSLTNRELPQHF. For the CDR3, the DNA is TGTGCCAGCAGTCTCACAAACAGGGAACTGCCCCAGCATTTT. The rearrangement joins TRBV27 to TRBJ1-5; possibly TRBD1 for D (6 bases). The germline CDR1 and CDR2 sequences are MNHEY and SMNVEV (reference sequence). Trimming removed 5 bases from V and 9 bases from J, with 17 bases in between. This CDR3 has 14 residues.

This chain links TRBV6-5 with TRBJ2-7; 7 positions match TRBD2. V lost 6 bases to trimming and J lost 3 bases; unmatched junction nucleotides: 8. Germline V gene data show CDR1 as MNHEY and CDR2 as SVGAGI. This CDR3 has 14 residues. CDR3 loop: CASRETSSYYEQYF. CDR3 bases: TGTGCCAGCAGAGAGACTAGCAGCTACTACGAGCAGTACTTC.

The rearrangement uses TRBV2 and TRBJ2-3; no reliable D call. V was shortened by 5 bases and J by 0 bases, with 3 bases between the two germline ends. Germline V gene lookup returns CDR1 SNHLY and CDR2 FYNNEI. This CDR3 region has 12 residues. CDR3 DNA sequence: TGTGCCAGCAGTCTTAGCACAGATACGCAGTATTTT. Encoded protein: CASSLSTDTQYF.

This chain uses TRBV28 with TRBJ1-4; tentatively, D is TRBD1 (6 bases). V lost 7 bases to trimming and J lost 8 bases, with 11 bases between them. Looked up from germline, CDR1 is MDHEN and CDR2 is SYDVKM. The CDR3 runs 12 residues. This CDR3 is CASMRDIEKLFF. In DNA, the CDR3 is TGTGCCAGCATGAGGGACATCGAAAAACTGTTTTTT.

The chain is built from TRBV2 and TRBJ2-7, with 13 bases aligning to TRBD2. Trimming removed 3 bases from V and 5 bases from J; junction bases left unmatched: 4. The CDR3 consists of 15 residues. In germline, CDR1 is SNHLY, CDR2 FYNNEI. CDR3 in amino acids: CASSDLGLAGHEQYF. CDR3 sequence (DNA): TGTGCCAGCAGTGATCTGGGACTAGCGGGACACGAGCAGTACTTC.

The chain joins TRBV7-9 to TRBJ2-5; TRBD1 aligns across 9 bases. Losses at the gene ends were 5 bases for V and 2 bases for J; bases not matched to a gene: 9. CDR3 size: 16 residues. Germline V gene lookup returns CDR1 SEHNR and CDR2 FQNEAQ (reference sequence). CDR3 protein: CASSVPQGATQETQYF. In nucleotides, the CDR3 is TGTGCCAGCAGCGTTCCACAGGGGGCTACTCAAGAGACCCAGTACTTC.

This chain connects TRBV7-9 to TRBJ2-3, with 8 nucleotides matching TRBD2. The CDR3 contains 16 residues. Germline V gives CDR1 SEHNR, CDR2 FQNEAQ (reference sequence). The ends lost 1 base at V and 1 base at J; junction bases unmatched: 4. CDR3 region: CASSLVAGGGTDTQYF. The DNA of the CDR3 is TGTGCCAGCAGCTTAGTTGCGGGAGGTGGCACAGATACGCAGTATTTT.

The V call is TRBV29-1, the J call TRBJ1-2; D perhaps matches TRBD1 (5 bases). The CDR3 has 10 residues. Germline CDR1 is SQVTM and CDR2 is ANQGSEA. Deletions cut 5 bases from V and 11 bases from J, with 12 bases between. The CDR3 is CSVKTALYTF. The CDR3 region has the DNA TGCAGCGTTAAGACAGCGTTGTACACCTTC.

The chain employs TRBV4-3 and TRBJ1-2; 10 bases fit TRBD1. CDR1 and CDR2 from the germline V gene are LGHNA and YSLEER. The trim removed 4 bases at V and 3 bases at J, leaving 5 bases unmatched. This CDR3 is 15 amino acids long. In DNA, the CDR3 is TGCGCCAGCAGCCCATCCGGGACAGGGGACTATGGCTACACCTTC. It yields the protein CASSPSGTGDYGYTF.

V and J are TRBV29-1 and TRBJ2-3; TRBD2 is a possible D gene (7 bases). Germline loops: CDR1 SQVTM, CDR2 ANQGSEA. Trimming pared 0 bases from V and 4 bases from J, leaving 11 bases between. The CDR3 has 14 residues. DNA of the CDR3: TGCAGCGTTGAAGACGGGGGGCTCGCAGATACGCAGTATTTT. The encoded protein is CSVEDGGLADTQYF.

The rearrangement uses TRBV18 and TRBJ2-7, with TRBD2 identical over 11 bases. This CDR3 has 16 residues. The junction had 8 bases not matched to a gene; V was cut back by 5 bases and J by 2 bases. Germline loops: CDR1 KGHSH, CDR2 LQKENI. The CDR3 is CASSGPTSGTAYEQYF. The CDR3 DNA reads TGTGCCAGCTCAGGACCGACTAGCGGGACAGCCTACGAGCAGTACTTC. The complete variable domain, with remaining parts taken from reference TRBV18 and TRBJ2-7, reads NAGVMQNPRHLVRRRGQEARLRCSPMKGHSHVYWYRQLPEEGLKFMVYLQKENIIDESGMPKERFSAEFPKEGPSILRIQQVVRGDSAAYFCASSGPTSGTAYEQYFGPGTRLTVT.

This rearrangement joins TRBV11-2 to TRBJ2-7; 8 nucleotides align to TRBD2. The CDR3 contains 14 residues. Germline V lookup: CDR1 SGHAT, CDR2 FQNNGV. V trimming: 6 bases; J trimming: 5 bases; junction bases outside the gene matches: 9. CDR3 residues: CASRRPGGHHEQYF. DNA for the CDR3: TGTGCCAGCAGACGTCCGGGAGGGCACCACGAGCAGTACTTC.

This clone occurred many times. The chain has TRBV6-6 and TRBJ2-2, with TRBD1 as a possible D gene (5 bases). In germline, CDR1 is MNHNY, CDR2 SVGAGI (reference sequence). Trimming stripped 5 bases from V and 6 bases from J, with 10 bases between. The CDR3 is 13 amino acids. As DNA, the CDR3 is TGTGCCAGCAGTCCTCAGGGATCCGGGGAGCTGTTTTTT. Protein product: CASSPQGSGELFF.

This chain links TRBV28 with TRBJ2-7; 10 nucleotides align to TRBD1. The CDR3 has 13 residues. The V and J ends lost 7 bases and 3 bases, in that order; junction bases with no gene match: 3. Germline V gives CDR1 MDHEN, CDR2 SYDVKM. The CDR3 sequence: CASTGTGVYEQYF. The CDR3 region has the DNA TGTGCCAGCACCGGGACAGGGGTCTACGAGCAGTACTTC. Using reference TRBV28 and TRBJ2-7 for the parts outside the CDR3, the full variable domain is DVKVTQSSRYLVKRTGEKVFLECVQDMDHENMFWYRQDPGLGLRLIYFSYDVKMKEKGDIPEGYSVSREKKERFSLILESASTNQTSMYLCASTGTGVYEQYFGPGTRLTVT.